Listed below are T cell receptor beta chains from one sample, sequenced in a study of CD8+ T cells in alopecia areata. Sequencing used immunoSEQ multiplex PCR; TCRdb keeps in-frame clones, though not all of them. This sample has about 180,000 clones, with 50% to 75% found just once. This material consisted of CD4+ T cells sorted from blood, taken between weeks 55 and 70, from a patient treated with tofacitinib. These receptors originate from a human donor with alopecia areata. The CDR3 runs from the conserved cysteine through the conserved F or W. Fields, in order: V gene, D gene, clone size, J gene, CDR3 DNA, CDR3 protein. The D gene is left open where the match is weak. Size is omitted from some rows. Given values are once, few, many or a class for expanded clones.

v_gene: TRBV29-1; d_gene: TRBD2; abundance: once; j_gene: TRBJ2-3; CDR3nt: TGCAGCGTTGAAACTAGCGGTGTAGCAGATACGCAGTATTTT; CDR3aa: CSVETSGVADTQYF
v_gene: TRBV19; d_gene: TRBD2; abundance: few; j_gene: TRBJ2-3; CDR3nt: TGTGCCAGTTCGACTAGCGGGGAATCAGATACGCAGTATTTT; CDR3aa: CASSTSGESDTQYF
v_gene: TRBV7-2; d_gene: .; abundance: .; j_gene: TRBJ1-6; CDR3nt: TGTGCCAGCAGGGGGGGCCTTAATTCACCCCTCCACTTT; CDR3aa: CASRGGLNSPLHF
v_gene: TRBV29-1; d_gene: .; abundance: few; j_gene: TRBJ1-2; CDR3nt: TGCAGCGTTGAAGGAGGGTATGGCTACACCTTC; CDR3aa: CSVEGGYGYTF
v_gene: TRBV6-5; d_gene: .; abundance: .; j_gene: TRBJ2-3; CDR3nt: TGTGCCAGCAGTTCCAGGCAGACCCGCACAGATACGCAGTATTTT; CDR3aa: CASSSRQTRTDTQYF
v_gene: TRBV4-1; d_gene: .; abundance: .; j_gene: TRBJ2-1; CDR3nt: TGCGCCAGCAGCCAAGTCTCCACCGATGAGCAGTTCTTC; CDR3aa: CASSQVSTDEQFF
v_gene: TRBV7-8; d_gene: .; abundance: .; j_gene: TRBJ1-2; CDR3nt: TGTGCCAGCAGCTTAGACAGGAGGGCCAATGGCTACACCTTC; CDR3aa: CASSLDRRANGYTF
v_gene: TRBV18; d_gene: .; abundance: .; j_gene: TRBJ2-2; CDR3nt: TGTGCCAGCTCACCAGCAGGGACCACCGGGGAGCTGTTTTTT; CDR3aa: CASSPAGTTGELFF
v_gene: TRBV6-6; d_gene: .; abundance: few; j_gene: TRBJ1-2; CDR3nt: TGTGCCAGCAGCCATGACAGCGCTGGGGGCTACACCTTC; CDR3aa: CASSHDSAGGYTF
v_gene: TRBV25-1; d_gene: .; abundance: few; j_gene: TRBJ1-6; CDR3nt: TGTGCCAGCAGTGCTGAACTACTATTTTCACCCCTCCACTTT; CDR3aa: CASSAELLFSPLHF
v_gene: TRBV7-8; d_gene: .; abundance: .; j_gene: TRBJ1-4; CDR3nt: TGTGCCAGCAGCGATTGGGCCTATAATGAAAAACTGTTTTTT; CDR3aa: CASSDWAYNEKLFF
v_gene: TRBV15; d_gene: TRBD2; abundance: many; j_gene: TRBJ2-5; CDR3nt: TGTGCCACCAGCAGGGCCGCGGGGGGGCAAGAGACCCAGTACTTC; CDR3aa: CATSRAAGGQETQYF
v_gene: TRBV6-5; d_gene: .; abundance: .; j_gene: TRBJ2-7; CDR3nt: TGTGCCAGCAGGCCTAACGAAGGTAACGAGCAGTACTTC; CDR3aa: CASRPNEGNEQYF
v_gene: TRBV14; d_gene: .; abundance: .; j_gene: TRBJ1-2; CDR3nt: TGTGCCAGCAGCCAGTCGGCCCGGGTTTCGCGGTATGGCTACACCTTC; CDR3aa: CASSQSARVSRYGYTF
v_gene: TRBV10-3; d_gene: .; abundance: .; j_gene: TRBJ2-5; CDR3nt: TGTGCCATCAGTGAGGGGGAGAAAGAGACCCAGTACTTC; CDR3aa: CAISEGEKETQYF
v_gene: TRBV7-3; d_gene: .; abundance: .; j_gene: TRBJ1-6; CDR3nt: TGTGCCAGCAGCTTTCGGCAGAAAAATTCACCCCTCCACTTT; CDR3aa: CASSFRQKNSPLHF
v_gene: TRBV29-1; d_gene: .; abundance: .; j_gene: TRBJ1-1; CDR3nt: TGCAGCGTAGGTCAAAACACTGAAGCTTTCTTT; CDR3aa: CSVGQNTEAFF
v_gene: TRBV7-9; d_gene: .; abundance: .; j_gene: TRBJ2-3; CDR3nt: TGTGCCAGCAGCTATGAAAGGAGCACAGATACGCAGTATTTT; CDR3aa: CASSYERSTDTQYF
v_gene: TRBV5-1; d_gene: .; abundance: .; j_gene: TRBJ2-5; CDR3nt: TGCGCCAGCAGCTTGGCCGCTTCCAGTGGTGTCAAAGAGACCCAGTACTTC; CDR3aa: CASSLAASSGVKETQYF
v_gene: TRBV4-1; d_gene: TRBD1; abundance: .; j_gene: TRBJ1-5; CDR3nt: TGCGCCAGCAGCCAGATAGACAGGGGGGAGAGCAATCAGCCCCAGCATTTT; CDR3aa: CASSQIDRGESNQPQHF
v_gene: TRBV2; d_gene: .; abundance: few; j_gene: TRBJ1-6; CDR3nt: TGTGCCAAGACCCCGGGTTTTAATTCACCCCTCCACTTT; CDR3aa: CAKTPGFNSPLHF
v_gene: TRBV7-9; d_gene: TRBD1; abundance: .; j_gene: TRBJ2-6; CDR3nt: TGTGCCAGCAGCACCCGGGACAGGGAGTCATCTGGGGCCAACGTCCTGACTTTC; CDR3aa: CASSTRDRESSGANVLTF
v_gene: TRBV2; d_gene: .; abundance: once; j_gene: TRBJ1-1; CDR3nt: TGTGCCAGCAGTGAGTCAGGGTCGGAGGGTGAAGCTTTCTTT; CDR3aa: CASSESGSEGEAFF
v_gene: TRBV18; d_gene: .; abundance: .; j_gene: TRBJ1-5; CDR3nt: TGTGCCAGCTCACCACAAGAAAATCAGCCCCAGCATTTT; CDR3aa: CASSPQENQPQHF
v_gene: TRBV6-5; d_gene: .; abundance: .; j_gene: TRBJ1-6; CDR3nt: TGTGCCAGCAGTTACTCGTCGGCAAATTCACCCCTCCACTTT; CDR3aa: CASSYSSANSPLHF
v_gene: TRBV27; d_gene: TRBD1; abundance: .; j_gene: TRBJ2-1; CDR3nt: TGTGCCAGCAGTCCGGGGACAGGACCCTACAATGAGCAGTTCTTC; CDR3aa: CASSPGTGPYNEQFF
v_gene: TRBV29-1; d_gene: TRBD1; abundance: few; j_gene: TRBJ2-2; CDR3nt: TGCAGCGCCGGGACAGGGGCCACCGGGGAGCTGTTTTTT; CDR3aa: CSAGTGATGELFF
v_gene: TRBV6-5; d_gene: .; abundance: .; j_gene: TRBJ2-7; CDR3nt: TGTGCCAGCAGTGAACGGGCTCAGAGCTACGAGCAGTACTTC; CDR3aa: CASSERAQSYEQYF
v_gene: TRBV30; d_gene: TRBD1; abundance: .; j_gene: TRBJ2-6; CDR3nt: TGTGCCTGGGCCAGGGACAGGGTACGCTCTGGGGCCAACGTCCTGACTTTC; CDR3aa: CAWARDRVRSGANVLTF
v_gene: TRBV15; d_gene: .; abundance: .; j_gene: TRBJ1-1; CDR3nt: TGTGCCACCAGCAGGCCGACGTTCCCCCTGGGCACTGAAGCTTTCTTT; CDR3aa: CATSRPTFPLGTEAFF
v_gene: TRBV15; d_gene: .; abundance: .; j_gene: TRBJ2-7; CDR3nt: TGTGCCACCCGGCGCGGGACGGATTCCTACGAGCAGTACTTC; CDR3aa: CATRRGTDSYEQYF
v_gene: TRBV2; d_gene: .; abundance: .; j_gene: TRBJ1-6; CDR3nt: TGTGCCAGCACCTTCAACCTCTATAATTCACCCCTCCACTTT; CDR3aa: CASTFNLYNSPLHF
v_gene: TRBV9; d_gene: .; abundance: few; j_gene: TRBJ2-2; CDR3nt: TGTGCCAGCAGCGTACTAGTAGGCACCGGGGAGCTGTTTTTT; CDR3aa: CASSVLVGTGELFF
v_gene: TRBV4-1; d_gene: TRBD1; abundance: .; j_gene: TRBJ1-2; CDR3nt: TGCGCCAGCAGCCGAGCGACAGGGGTTGAAACCAATGGCTACACCTTC; CDR3aa: CASSRATGVETNGYTF
v_gene: TRBV30; d_gene: TRBD1; abundance: .; j_gene: TRBJ2-3; CDR3nt: TGTGCCTGGAGTCGAAGGACAGGGGCTATGACAGATACGCAGTATTTT; CDR3aa: CAWSRRTGAMTDTQYF
v_gene: TRBV7-9; d_gene: .; abundance: .; j_gene: TRBJ1-4; CDR3nt: TGTGCCAGCAGCTCACTCGCCCGGGAAAAACTGTTTTTT; CDR3aa: CASSSLAREKLFF
v_gene: TRBV29-1; d_gene: .; abundance: .; j_gene: TRBJ2-7; CDR3nt: TGCAGCGTTGAAGATAGGGGGGGCGCGAGCTCCTACGAGCAGTACTTC; CDR3aa: CSVEDRGGASSYEQYF
v_gene: TRBV29-1; d_gene: .; abundance: few; j_gene: TRBJ2-5; CDR3nt: TGCAGCGTTGGGATTTCCCGGGGAGAGACCCAGTACTTC; CDR3aa: CSVGISRGETQYF
v_gene: TRBV20-1; d_gene: .; abundance: .; j_gene: TRBJ2-3; CDR3nt: TGCAGTGCTTTTTGGGTCAGGACGCAGTATTTT; CDR3aa: CSAFWVRTQYF
v_gene: TRBV27; d_gene: TRBD2; abundance: few; j_gene: TRBJ2-7; CDR3nt: TGTGCCAGCAGTCCCGGACTAGCGGGCCCCTACGAGCAGTACTTC; CDR3aa: CASSPGLAGPYEQYF
v_gene: TRBV29-1; d_gene: .; abundance: .; j_gene: TRBJ1-2; CDR3nt: TGCAGCGTTGAAGATTCGTGGTTGCTCTATGGCTACACCTTC; CDR3aa: CSVEDSWLLYGYTF
v_gene: TRBV4-1; d_gene: .; abundance: .; j_gene: TRBJ2-1; CDR3nt: TGCGCCAGCAGCCAAGCTCACCAGGGGAATGAGCAGTTCTTC; CDR3aa: CASSQAHQGNEQFF
v_gene: TRBV9; d_gene: .; abundance: .; j_gene: TRBJ1-1; CDR3nt: TGTGCCAGCAGCGTAAGAGGGGACCTGAACACTGAAGCTTTCTTT; CDR3aa: CASSVRGDLNTEAFF
v_gene: TRBV4-1; d_gene: TRBD2; abundance: few; j_gene: TRBJ2-5; CDR3nt: TGCGCCAGCAGCCAAGATTTATCTAGCGGTCGGAGAGAGACCCAGTACTTC; CDR3aa: CASSQDLSSGRRETQYF
v_gene: TRBV7-9; d_gene: .; abundance: .; j_gene: TRBJ1-2; CDR3nt: TGTGCCAGCAGTCCCCCCGGGCAGGGGATTAACTATGGCTACACCTTC; CDR3aa: CASSPPGQGINYGYTF
v_gene: TRBV5-1; d_gene: .; abundance: .; j_gene: TRBJ1-5; CDR3nt: TGCGCCAGCAGCTCGACAGGCCTAGATGGTCAGCCCCAGCATTTT; CDR3aa: CASSSTGLDGQPQHF
v_gene: TRBV18; d_gene: TRBD2; abundance: .; j_gene: TRBJ2-7; CDR3nt: TGTGCCAGCTCACCCACTAGCGGGTCGTACGAGCAGTACTTC; CDR3aa: CASSPTSGSYEQYF